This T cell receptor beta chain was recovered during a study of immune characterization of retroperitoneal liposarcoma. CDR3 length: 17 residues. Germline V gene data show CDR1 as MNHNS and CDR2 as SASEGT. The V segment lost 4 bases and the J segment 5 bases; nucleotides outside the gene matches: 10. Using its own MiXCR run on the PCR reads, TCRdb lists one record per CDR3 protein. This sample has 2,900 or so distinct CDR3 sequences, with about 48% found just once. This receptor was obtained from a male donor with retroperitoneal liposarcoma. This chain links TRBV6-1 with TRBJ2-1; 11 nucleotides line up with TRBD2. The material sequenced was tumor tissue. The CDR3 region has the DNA TGTGCCAGCAGTGCCGGGACTAGCGGCCTCCCAGACAATGAGCAGTTCTTC. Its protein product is CASSAGTSGLPDNEQFF.